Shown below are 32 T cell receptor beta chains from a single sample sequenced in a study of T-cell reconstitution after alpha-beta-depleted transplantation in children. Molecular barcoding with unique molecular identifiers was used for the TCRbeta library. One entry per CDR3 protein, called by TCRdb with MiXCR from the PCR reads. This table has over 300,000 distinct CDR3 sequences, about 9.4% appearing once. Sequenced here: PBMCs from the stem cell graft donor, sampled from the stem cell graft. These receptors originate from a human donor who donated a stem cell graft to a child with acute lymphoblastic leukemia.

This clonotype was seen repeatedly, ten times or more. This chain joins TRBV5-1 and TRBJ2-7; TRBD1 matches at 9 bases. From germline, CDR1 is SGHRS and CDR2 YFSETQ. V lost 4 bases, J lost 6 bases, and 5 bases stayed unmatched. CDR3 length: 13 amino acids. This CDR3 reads CASSIGTGTEQYF. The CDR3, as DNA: TGCGCCAGCAGCATCGGGACAGGGACCGAGCAGTACTTC. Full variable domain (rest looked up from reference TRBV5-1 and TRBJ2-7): KAGVTQTPRYLIKTRGQQVTLSCSPISGHRSVSWYQQTPGQGLQFLFEYFSETQRNKGNFPGRFSGRQFSNSRSEMNVSTLELGDSALYLCASSIGTGTEQYFGPGTRLTVT.

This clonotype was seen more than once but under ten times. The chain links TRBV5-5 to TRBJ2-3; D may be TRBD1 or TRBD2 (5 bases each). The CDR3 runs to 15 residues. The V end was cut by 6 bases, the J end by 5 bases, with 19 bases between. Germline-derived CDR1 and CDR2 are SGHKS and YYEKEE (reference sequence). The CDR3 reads CASILSWGIGDTQYF. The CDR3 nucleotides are TGTGCCAGCATCCTCTCGTGGGGGATAGGAGATACGCAGTATTTT.

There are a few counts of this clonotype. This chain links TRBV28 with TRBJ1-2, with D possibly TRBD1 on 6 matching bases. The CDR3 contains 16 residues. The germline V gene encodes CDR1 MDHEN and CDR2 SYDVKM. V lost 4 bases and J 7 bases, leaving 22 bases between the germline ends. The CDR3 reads CASSSGQSILNFGYTF. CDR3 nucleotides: TGTGCCAGCAGTTCCGGACAGTCGATCTTGAATTTTGGCTACACCTTC.

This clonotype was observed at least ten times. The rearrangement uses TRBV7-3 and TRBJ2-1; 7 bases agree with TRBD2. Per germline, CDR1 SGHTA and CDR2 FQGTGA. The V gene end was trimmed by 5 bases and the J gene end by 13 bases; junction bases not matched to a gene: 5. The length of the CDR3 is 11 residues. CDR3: CASSVGTKQFF. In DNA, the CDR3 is TGTGCCAGCAGCGTCGGGACTAAACAGTTCTTC.

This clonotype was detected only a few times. The CDR3 DNA reads as TGCGCCAGCAAGTTCGACAGCGGCTATGGCTACACCTTC. It codes for CASKFDSGYGYTF. V usage is TRBV5-1 and J usage is TRBJ1-2; D perhaps matches TRBD1 (5 bases). CDR3 length: 13 amino acids. Trimming took 6 bases from V and 4 from J, leaving 13 bases between them. Germline CDR1 reads SGHRS; CDR2 reads YFSETQ.

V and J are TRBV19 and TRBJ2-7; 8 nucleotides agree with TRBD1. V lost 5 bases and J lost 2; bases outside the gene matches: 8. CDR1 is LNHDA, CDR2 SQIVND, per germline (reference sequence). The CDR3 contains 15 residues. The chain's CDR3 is CASSLRTGPTYEQYF. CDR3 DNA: TGTGCCAGTAGTCTGAGGACAGGGCCAACCTACGAGCAGTACTTC.

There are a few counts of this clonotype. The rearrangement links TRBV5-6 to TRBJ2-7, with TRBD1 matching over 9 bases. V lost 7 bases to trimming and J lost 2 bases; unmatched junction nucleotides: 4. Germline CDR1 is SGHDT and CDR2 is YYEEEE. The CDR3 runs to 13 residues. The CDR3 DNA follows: TGTGCCAGCGGGACAGGGTTCCCCTACGAGCAGTACTTC. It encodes CASGTGFPYEQYF.

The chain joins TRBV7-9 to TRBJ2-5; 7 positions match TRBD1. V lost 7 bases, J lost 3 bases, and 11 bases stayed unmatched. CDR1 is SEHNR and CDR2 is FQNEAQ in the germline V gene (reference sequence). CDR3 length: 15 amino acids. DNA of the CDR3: TGTGCCAGCACCGACCCGGGACAGAGGAAAGAGACCCAGTACTTC. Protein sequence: CASTDPGQRKETQYF. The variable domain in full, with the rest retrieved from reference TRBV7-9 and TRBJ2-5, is DTGVSQNPRHKITKRGQNVTFRCDPISEHNRLYWYRQTLGQGPEFLTYFQNEAQLEKSRLLSDRFSAERPKGSFSTLEIQRTEQGDSAMYLCASTDPGQRKETQYFGPGTRLLVL.

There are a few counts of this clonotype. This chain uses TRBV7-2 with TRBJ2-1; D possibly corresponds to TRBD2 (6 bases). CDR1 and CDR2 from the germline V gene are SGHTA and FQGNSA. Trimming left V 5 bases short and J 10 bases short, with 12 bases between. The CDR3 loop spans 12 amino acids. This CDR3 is CASSTSGPEQFF. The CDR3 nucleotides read TGTGCCAGCAGCACCAGCGGGCCAGAGCAGTTCTTC. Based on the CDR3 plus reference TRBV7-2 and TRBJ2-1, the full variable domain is GAGVSQSPSNKVTEKGKDVELRCDPISGHTALYWYRQSLGQGLEFLIYFQGNSAPDKSGLPSDRFSAERTGGSVSTLTIQRTQQEDSAVYLCASSTSGPEQFFGPGTRLTVL.

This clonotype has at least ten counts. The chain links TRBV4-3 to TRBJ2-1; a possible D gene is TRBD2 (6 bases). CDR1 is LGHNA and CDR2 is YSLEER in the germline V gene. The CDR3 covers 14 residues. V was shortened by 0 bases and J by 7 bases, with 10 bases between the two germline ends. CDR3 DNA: TGCGCCAGCAGCCAAGAACTAGCAAGGAATGAGCAGTTCTTC. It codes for CASSQELARNEQFF.

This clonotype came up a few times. The CDR3 spells CASSLSRGEGTNLNEQFF. The CDR3 coding sequence is TGTGCCAGCAGTTTAAGCAGGGGGGAAGGGACTAATCTCAATGAGCAGTTCTTC. This sequence joins TRBV27 and TRBJ2-1; D might be TRBD1 or TRBD2, each matching 7 bases. Germline CDR1 reads MNHEY; CDR2 reads SMNVEV (reference sequence). The CDR3 is 18 amino acids. V gave up 2 bases and J gave up 6 bases, with 23 bases separating them.

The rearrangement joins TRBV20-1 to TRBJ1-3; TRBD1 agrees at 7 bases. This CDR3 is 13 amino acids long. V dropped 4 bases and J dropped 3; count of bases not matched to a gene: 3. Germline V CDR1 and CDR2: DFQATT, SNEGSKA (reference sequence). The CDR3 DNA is TGCAGTGCTATGACAGGGAGTGGAAACACCATATATTTT. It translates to CSAMTGSGNTIYF.

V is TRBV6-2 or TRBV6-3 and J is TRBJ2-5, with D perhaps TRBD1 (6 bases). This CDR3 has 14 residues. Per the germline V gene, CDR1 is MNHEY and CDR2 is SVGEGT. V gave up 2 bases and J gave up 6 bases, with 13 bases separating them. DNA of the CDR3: TGTGCCAGCAGTTACCGGGACATACGGAAGACCCAGTACTTC. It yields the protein CASSYRDIRKTQYF.

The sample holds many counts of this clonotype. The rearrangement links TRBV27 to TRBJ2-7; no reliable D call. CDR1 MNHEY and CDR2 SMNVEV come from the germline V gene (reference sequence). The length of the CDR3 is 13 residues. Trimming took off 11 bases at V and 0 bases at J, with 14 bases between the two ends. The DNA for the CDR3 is TGTGCCTATTCGGGCCCAAGCTCCTACGAGCAGTACTTC. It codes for CAYSGPSSYEQYF.

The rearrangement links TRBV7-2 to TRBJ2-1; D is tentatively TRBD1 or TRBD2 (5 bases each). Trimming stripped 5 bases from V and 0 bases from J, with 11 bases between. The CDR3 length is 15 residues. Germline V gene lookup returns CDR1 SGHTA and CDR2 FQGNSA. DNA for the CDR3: TGTGCCAGCAGCCTAACTAGGGGCTCCTACAATGAGCAGTTCTTC. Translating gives CASSLTRGSYNEQFF.

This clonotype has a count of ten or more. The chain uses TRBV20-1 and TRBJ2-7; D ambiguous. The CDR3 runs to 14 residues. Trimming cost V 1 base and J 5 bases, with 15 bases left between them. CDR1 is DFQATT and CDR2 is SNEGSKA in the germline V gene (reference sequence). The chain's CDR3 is CSARVSNKVNEQYF. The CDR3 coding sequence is TGCAGTGCTAGAGTTAGTAACAAGGTCAACGAGCAGTACTTC.

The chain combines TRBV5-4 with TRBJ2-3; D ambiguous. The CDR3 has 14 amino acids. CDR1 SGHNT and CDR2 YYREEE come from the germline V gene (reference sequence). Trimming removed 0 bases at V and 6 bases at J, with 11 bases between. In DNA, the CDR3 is TGTGCCAGCAGCTTGGTAGCCGACGGGGATACGCAGTATTTT. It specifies CASSLVADGDTQYF.

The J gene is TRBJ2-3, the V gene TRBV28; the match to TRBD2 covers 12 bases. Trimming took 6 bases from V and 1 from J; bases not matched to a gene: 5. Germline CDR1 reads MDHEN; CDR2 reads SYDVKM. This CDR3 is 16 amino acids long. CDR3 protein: CASSTGLAGRTDTQYF. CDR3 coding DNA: TGTGCCAGCAGCACTGGACTAGCGGGGCGCACAGATACGCAGTATTTT.

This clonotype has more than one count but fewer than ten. CDR3 in amino acids: CASSPTGTATQYF. In DNA form, the CDR3 reads TGTGCCAGCTCACCGACAGGGACTGCGACCCAGTACTTC. This chain links TRBV18 with TRBJ2-5; D is possibly TRBD1 (7 bases). With 3 bases removed from V and 7 bases from J, the gap between germline ends came to 12 bases. The length of the CDR3 is 13 residues. Germline V gene lookup returns CDR1 KGHSH and CDR2 LQKENI.

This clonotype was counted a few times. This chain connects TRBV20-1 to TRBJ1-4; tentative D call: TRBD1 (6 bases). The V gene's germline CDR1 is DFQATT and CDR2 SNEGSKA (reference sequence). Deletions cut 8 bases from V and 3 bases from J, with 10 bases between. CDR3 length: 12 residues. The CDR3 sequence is CSPRTANEKLFF. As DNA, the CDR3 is TGCAGTCCCCGGACAGCTAATGAAAAACTGTTTTTT.

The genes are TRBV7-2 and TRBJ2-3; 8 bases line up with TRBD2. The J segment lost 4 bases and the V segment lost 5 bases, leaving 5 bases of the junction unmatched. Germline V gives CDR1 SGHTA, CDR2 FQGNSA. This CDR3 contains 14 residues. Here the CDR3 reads CASSQLAVPDTQYF. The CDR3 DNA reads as TGTGCCAGCAGCCAACTAGCGGTCCCAGATACGCAGTATTTT. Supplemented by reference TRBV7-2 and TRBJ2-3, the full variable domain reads GAGVSQSPSNKVTEKGKDVELRCDPISGHTALYWYRQSLGQGLEFLIYFQGNSAPDKSGLPSDRFSAERTGGSVSTLTIQRTQQEDSAVYLCASSQLAVPDTQYFGPGTRLTVL.

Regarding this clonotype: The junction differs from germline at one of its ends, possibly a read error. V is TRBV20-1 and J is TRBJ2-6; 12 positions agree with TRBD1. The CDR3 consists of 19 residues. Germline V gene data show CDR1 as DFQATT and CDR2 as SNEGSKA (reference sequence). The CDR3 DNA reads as TGCTGTGCTTCCGGGACAGGGGGCGGAATAAGCTCTGGGGCCAACGTCCTGACTTTC. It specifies CCASGTGGGISSGANVLTF.

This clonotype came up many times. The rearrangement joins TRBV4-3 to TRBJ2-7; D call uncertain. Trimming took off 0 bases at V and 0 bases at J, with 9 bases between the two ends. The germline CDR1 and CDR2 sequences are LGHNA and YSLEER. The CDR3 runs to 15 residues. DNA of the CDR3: TGCGCCAGCAGCCAAGATCTCGCTAGCTCCTACGAGCAGTACTTC. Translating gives CASSQDLASSYEQYF.

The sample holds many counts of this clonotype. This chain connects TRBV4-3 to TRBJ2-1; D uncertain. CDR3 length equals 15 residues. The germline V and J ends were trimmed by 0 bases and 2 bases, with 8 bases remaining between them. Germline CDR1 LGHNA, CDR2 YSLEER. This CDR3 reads CASSQDWKAYNEQFF. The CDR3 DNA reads TGCGCCAGCAGCCAAGATTGGAAAGCCTACAATGAGCAGTTCTTC.

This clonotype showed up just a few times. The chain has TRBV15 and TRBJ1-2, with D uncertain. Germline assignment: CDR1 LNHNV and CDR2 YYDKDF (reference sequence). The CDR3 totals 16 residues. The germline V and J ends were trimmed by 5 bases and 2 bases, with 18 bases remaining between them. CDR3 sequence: CATSHIGMQANYGYTF. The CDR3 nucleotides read TGTGCCACCAGCCACATCGGGATGCAGGCAAACTATGGCTACACCTTC.

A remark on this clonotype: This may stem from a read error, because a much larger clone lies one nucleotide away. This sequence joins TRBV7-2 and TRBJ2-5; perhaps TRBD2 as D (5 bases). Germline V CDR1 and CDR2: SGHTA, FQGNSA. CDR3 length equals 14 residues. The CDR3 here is CPSSFRRAQETQYF. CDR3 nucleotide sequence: TGTCCCAGCAGCTTCAGGCGGGCCCAGGAGACCCAGTACTTC.

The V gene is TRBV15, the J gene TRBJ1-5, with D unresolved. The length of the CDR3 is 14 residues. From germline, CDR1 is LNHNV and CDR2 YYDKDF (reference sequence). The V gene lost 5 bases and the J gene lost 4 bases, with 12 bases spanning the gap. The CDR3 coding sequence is TGTGCCACCAGCTTAAGGGCAGGAAATCAGCCCCAGCATTTT. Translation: CATSLRAGNQPQHF. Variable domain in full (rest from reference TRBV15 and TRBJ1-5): DAMVIQNPRYQVTQFGKPVTLSCSQTLNHNVMYWYQQKSSQAPKLLFHYYDKDFNNEADTPDNFQSRRPNTSFCFLDIRSPGLGDTAMYLCATSLRAGNQPQHFGDGTRLSIL.

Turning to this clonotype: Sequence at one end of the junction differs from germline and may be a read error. CDR3 in amino acids: CASSLAKAVDTF. CDR3 bases: TGTGCTAGCAGCTTAGCGAAGGCCGTGGACACCTTC. The chain carries TRBV7-7 and TRBJ1-2; the D is unclear. There are 12 residues in the CDR3. Germline V gene data show CDR1 as SSHAT and CDR2 as FNYEAQ (reference sequence).

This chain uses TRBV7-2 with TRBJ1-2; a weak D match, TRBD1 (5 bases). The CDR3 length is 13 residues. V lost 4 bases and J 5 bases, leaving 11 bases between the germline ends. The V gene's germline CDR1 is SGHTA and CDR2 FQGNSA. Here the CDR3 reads CASSWDRQYGYTF. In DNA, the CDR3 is TGTGCCAGCAGCTGGGACCGACAATATGGCTACACCTTC.

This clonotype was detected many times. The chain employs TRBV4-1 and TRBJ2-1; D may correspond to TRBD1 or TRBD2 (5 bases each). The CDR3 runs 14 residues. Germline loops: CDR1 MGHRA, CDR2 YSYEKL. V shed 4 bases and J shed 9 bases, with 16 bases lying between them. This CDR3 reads CASSRGAGTSEQFF. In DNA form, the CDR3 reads TGCGCCAGCAGCCGCGGTGCAGGGACGTCTGAGCAGTTCTTC.

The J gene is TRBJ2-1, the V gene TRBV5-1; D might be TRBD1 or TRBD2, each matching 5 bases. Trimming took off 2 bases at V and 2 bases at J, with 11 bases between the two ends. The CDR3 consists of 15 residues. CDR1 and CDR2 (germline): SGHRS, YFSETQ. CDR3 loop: CASSFRDPPYNEQFF. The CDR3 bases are TGCGCCAGCAGCTTCCGGGACCCCCCCTACAATGAGCAGTTCTTC.

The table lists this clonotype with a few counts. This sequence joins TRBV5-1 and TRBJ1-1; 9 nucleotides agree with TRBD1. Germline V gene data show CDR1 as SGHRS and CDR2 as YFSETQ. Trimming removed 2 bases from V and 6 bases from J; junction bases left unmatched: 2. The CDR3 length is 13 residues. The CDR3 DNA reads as TGCGCCAGCAGCTTCGGGACAGGGTCTGAAGCTTTCTTT. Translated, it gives CASSFGTGSEAFF.